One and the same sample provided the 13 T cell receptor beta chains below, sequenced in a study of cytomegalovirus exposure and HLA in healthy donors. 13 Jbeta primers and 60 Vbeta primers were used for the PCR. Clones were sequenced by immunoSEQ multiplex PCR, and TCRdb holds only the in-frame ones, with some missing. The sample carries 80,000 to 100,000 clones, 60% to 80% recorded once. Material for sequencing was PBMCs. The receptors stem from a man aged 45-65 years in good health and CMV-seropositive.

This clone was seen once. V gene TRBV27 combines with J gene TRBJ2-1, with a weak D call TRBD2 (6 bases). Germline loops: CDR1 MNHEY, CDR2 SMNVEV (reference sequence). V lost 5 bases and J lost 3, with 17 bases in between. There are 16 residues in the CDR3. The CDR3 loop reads CASSTSGGADYNEQFF. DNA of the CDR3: TGTGCCAGCAGTACCTCTGGCGGGGCCGACTACAATGAGCAGTTCTTC.

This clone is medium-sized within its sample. The CDR3 protein is CASSLTLQGYEQYF. The CDR3 DNA is TGTGCCAGCAGCCTAACATTACAGGGATACGAGCAGTACTTC. The chain carries TRBV6-1 and TRBJ2-7; D is perhaps TRBD1 (6 bases). From germline, CDR1 is MNHNS and CDR2 SASEGT. Deletions cut 6 bases from V and 4 bases from J, with 16 bases between. There are 14 residues in the CDR3.

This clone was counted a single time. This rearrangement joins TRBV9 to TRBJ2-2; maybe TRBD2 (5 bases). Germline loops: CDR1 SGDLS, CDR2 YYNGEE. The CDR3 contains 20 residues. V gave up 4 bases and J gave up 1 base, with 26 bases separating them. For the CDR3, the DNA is TGTGCCAGCAGCCCCACCCCGATCGTAAAGAGGGAGTGGAACACCGGGGAGCTGTTTTTT. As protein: CASSPTPIVKREWNTGELFF.

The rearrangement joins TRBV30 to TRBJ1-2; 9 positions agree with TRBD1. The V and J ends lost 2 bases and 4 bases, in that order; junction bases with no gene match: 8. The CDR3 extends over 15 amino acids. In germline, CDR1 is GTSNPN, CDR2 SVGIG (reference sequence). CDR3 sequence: CAWSPGTGSGYGYTF. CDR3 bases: TGTGCCTGGAGTCCCGGGACAGGGAGTGGCTATGGCTACACCTTC.

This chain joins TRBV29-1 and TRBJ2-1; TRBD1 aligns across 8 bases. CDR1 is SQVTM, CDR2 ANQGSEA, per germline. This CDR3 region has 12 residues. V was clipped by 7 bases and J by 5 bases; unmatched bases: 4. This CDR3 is CSGGTGHNEQFF. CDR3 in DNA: TGCAGCGGGGGGACAGGCCACAATGAGCAGTTCTTC.

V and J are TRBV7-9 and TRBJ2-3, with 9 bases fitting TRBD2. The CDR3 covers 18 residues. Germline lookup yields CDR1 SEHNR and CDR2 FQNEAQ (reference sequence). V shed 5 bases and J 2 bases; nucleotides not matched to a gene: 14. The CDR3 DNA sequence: TGTGCCAGCAGCGATAGGGGTTCGGCGGGGGGGGTCACAGATACGCAGTATTTT. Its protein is CASSDRGSAGGVTDTQYF.

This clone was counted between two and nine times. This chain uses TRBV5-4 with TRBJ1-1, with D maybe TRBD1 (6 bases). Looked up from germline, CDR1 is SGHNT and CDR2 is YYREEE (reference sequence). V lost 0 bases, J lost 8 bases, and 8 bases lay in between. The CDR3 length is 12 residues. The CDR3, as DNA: TGTGCCAGCAGCTTGGGGACAGAGGAAGCTTTCTTT. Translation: CASSLGTEEAFF.

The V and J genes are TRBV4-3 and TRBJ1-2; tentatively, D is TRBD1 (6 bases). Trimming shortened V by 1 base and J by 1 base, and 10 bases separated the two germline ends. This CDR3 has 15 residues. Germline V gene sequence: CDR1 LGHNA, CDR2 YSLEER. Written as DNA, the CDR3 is TGCGCCAGCAGCCAAGGCCCAGGGGATAACTATGGCTACACCTTC. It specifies CASSQGPGDNYGYTF.

CDR3 sequence (DNA): TGTGCCAGCAGCTCCCACCAGGGAAAGAGTGGCTACACCTTC. It is translated as CASSSHQGKSGYTF. This chain connects TRBV7-6 to TRBJ1-2, with a tentative D call TRBD1 (5 bases). CDR1 and CDR2 (germline): SGHVS, FNYEAQ. Between the trimmed V and J ends, which lost 4 bases and 7 bases, there was a span of 16 bases. The CDR3 length is 14 residues.

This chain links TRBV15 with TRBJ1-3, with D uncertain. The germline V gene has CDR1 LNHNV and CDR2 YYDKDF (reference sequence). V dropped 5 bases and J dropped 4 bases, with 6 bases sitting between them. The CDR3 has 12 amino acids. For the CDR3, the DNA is TGTGCCACCAGCCGTCTCGGAAACACCATATATTTT. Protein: CATSRLGNTIYF.

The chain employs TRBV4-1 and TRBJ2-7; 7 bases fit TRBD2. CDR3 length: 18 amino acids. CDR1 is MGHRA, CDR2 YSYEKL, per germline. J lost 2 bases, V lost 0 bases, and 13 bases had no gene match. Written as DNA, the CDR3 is TGCGCCAGCAGCCAAGAGGGCGGGACTACCAACTTAGCCTACGAGCAGTACTTC. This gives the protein CASSQEGGTTNLAYEQYF.

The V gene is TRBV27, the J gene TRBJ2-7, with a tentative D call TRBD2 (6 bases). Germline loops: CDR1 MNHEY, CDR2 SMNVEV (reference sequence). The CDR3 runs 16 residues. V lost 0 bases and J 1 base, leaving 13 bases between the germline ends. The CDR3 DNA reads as TGTGCCAGCAGTTTATCGACGGGGGATACTTCCTACGAGCAGTACTTC. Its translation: CASSLSTGDTSYEQYF.

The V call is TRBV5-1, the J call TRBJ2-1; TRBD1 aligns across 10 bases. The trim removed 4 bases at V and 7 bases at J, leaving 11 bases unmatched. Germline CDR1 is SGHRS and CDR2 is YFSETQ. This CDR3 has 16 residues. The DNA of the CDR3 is TGCGCCAGCAGCCCGGGGCCGGGACAGGGGTTGAATGAGCAGTTCTTC. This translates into CASSPGPGQGLNEQFF.